The 21 T cell receptor beta chains below come from one sample, sequenced in a study of OX40 agonist ivuxolimab in advanced cancers. Libraries were prepared by immunoSEQ multiplex PCR; TCRdb keeps only in-frame clonotypes and omits some of them. Here the sample spans some 64,000 clones, 82% being singletons. Specimen: CD4+ or CD8+ T cells sorted from blood, collected in a trial of the OX40 agonist ivuxolimab. The origin of the receptors is an adult with an advanced solid tumor such as melanoma, head and neck, liver or kidney cancer.

This sequence joins TRBV13 and TRBJ2-5, with D possibly TRBD1 on 5 matching bases. The last part of the DNA fits TRBJ2-7 better; the J call may be wrong. The CDR3 has 14 amino acids. Per germline, CDR1 PRHDT and CDR2 FYEKMQ (reference sequence). In nucleotides, the CDR3 is TGTGCCAGCAGCTTCCGCCCGAAGGGGAACGAGCAGTACTTC. Its protein is CASSFRPKGNEQYF.

This chain uses TRBV6-5 with TRBJ1-2, with D maybe TRBD1 (5 bases). The CDR3 loop spans 16 amino acids. CDR1 and CDR2 (germline): MNHEY, SVGAGI. With 0 bases removed from V and 0 bases from J, the gap between germline ends came to 11 bases. In DNA form, the CDR3 reads TGTGCCAGCAGTTACTCCCCGGGGCAGGCTAACTATGGCTACACCTTC. The encoded protein is CASSYSPGQANYGYTF.

The chain links TRBV5-6 to TRBJ2-5, with TRBD2 identical over 9 bases. The J segment lost 4 bases and the V segment lost 0 bases, leaving 4 bases of the junction unmatched. The CDR3 extends over 15 amino acids. Germline V gives CDR1 SGHDT, CDR2 YYEEEE. DNA of the CDR3: TGTGCCAGCAGCTTGGGGGCTAGCGGGACAGAGACCCAGTACTTC. Translated: CASSLGASGTETQYF.

The chain joins TRBV19 to TRBJ2-1; 10 nucleotides line up with TRBD2. The CDR3 sequence is 17 residues long. Germline CDR1 reads LNHDA; CDR2 reads SQIVND (reference sequence). The J segment lost 9 bases and the V segment lost 5 bases, leaving 16 bases of the junction unmatched. The CDR3 coding sequence is TGTGCCAGTAGTCCCTCTCCCGGGGCTAGCGGGAGCCCTGAGCAGTTCTTC. Its translation: CASSPSPGASGSPEQFF.

The chain links TRBV18 to TRBJ2-7, with unresolved D. CDR3 size: 15 residues. Between the trimmed V and J ends, which lost 0 bases and 2 bases, there was a span of 11 bases. In germline, CDR1 is KGHSH, CDR2 LQKENI. CDR3 DNA: TGTGCCAGCTCACCACCAACTGGACGAACCTACGAGCAGTACTTC. It encodes CASSPPTGRTYEQYF.

The V and J genes are TRBV15 and TRBJ1-4, with TRBD1 matching 9 bases. The CDR3 spans 15 residues. Germline V gene data show CDR1 as LNHNV and CDR2 as YYDKDF (reference sequence). J gave up 8 bases and V 5 bases, and 9 bases lay outside the gene matches. The CDR3 DNA reads TGTGCCACCAGCTTACGGACAGGGGCAATAGAAAAACTGTTTTTT. Its translation: CATSLRTGAIEKLFF.

The V gene is TRBV18, the J gene TRBJ1-4; D is uncertain. This CDR3 has 14 residues. Germline V gene data show CDR1 as KGHSH and CDR2 as LQKENI. The V end lost 2 bases, the J end lost 2 bases, and 6 bases lay between the germline ends. CDR3 in amino acids: CASSPAGTNEKLFF. The CDR3 coding sequence is TGTGCCAGCTCACCAGCAGGCACTAATGAAAAACTGTTTTTT.

The chain carries TRBV11-2 and TRBJ2-2; 12 bases map to TRBD2. Trimming at V came to 2 bases and at J to 7 bases, leaving 11 bases not matched to a gene. Germline CDR1 and CDR2: SGHAT and FQNNGV. The length of the CDR3 is 18 residues. The CDR3 DNA reads TGTGCCAGCAGCTTATTTCCTAGACTAGCGGGAGAGGGCGGGGAGCTGTTTTTT. It yields the protein CASSLFPRLAGEGGELFF.

This rearrangement joins TRBV6-5 to TRBJ2-7, with TRBD2 identical over 11 bases. The V segment lost 5 bases and the J segment 4 bases; nucleotides outside the gene matches: 7. The CDR3 is made up of 15 amino acids. Germline lookup yields CDR1 MNHEY and CDR2 SVGAGI. The CDR3: CASSPGTSGDYEQYF. The CDR3 coding sequence is TGTGCCAGCAGTCCCGGGACTAGCGGCGATTACGAGCAGTACTTC.

In this sample, this clone turned up a few times. The V call is TRBV5-4, the J call TRBJ2-7, with TRBD1 matching 7 bases. This CDR3 region has 14 residues. Unmatched junction bases numbered 4, after V lost 2 bases and J lost 2 bases. The germline V gene encodes CDR1 SGHNT and CDR2 YYREEE (reference sequence). This CDR3 reads CASSFDRAPYEQYF. The CDR3, as DNA: TGTGCCAGCAGCTTTGACAGGGCCCCCTACGAGCAGTACTTC.

Details on this clone: One end of the junction varies from germline; a read error may be responsible. The chain uses TRBV11-3 and TRBJ2-5; 8 nucleotides agree with TRBD1. The germline V gene has CDR1 SGHNT and CDR2 YENEEA. The CDR3 consists of 14 residues. The CDR3 DNA follows: TGTGCCAGCAGCCTAGACAGGGGACAAGAGACCCAGTACTTC. This codes for CASSLDRGQETQYF.

The chain employs TRBV29-1 and TRBJ2-7, with D possibly TRBD1 on 5 matching bases. The CDR3 has 13 residues. Germline V gene sequence: CDR1 SQVTM, CDR2 ANQGSEA. V was trimmed by 4 bases and J by 2 bases, leaving 12 bases between them. In DNA, the CDR3 is TGCAGCGTTGCACGGACAAGGGCCTACGAGCAGTACTTC. It specifies CSVARTRAYEQYF.

The rearrangement links TRBV5-1 to TRBJ1-1; possibly TRBD1 for D (5 bases). There are 15 residues in the CDR3. V was trimmed by 0 bases and J by 8 bases, leaving 17 bases between them. The germline CDR1 and CDR2 sequences are SGHRS and YFSETQ. The DNA for the CDR3 is TGCGCCAGCAGCTTGGCCGTCTCGGTGCAGGGAGAAGCTTTCTTT. Translating it yields CASSLAVSVQGEAFF.

The V and J genes are TRBV28 and TRBJ1-2; possibly TRBD1 for D (6 bases). The CDR3 totals 11 residues. In germline, CDR1 is MDHEN, CDR2 SYDVKM. V shed 7 bases and J shed 8 bases, with 11 bases lying between them. This chain's CDR3 is CASKFQGGYTF. The CDR3 DNA reads TGTGCCAGCAAGTTCCAGGGGGGCTACACCTTC.

The V call is TRBV5-1, the J call TRBJ2-3; 16 bases map to TRBD2. V was clipped by 6 bases and J by 6 bases; unmatched bases: 10. Per the germline V gene, CDR1 is SGHRS and CDR2 is YFSETQ. This CDR3 contains 17 residues. The CDR3 nucleotides read TGCGCCAGCACCCCGGGACTAGCGGGAGGGCCTTGGGATACGCAGTATTTT. Its translation is CASTPGLAGGPWDTQYF.

The sample holds a few counts of this clone. Within the sample, other DNA sequences also encode this same CDR3. This chain connects TRBV7-2 to TRBJ2-5; 11 nucleotides match TRBD2. With V trimmed by 1 base and J by 4 bases, 5 bases remained unmatched. CDR1 is SGHTA and CDR2 is FQGNSA in the germline V gene. CDR3 size: 16 residues. The CDR3 bases are TGTGCCAGCAGCTTAGAGCTAGCGGGAGGAGGAGAGACCCAGTACTTC. It yields the protein CASSLELAGGGETQYF.

This chain connects TRBV28 to TRBJ2-3, with no clear D. V lost 5 bases and J lost 0, with 6 bases in between. The CDR3 totals 13 residues. Germline CDR1 reads MDHEN; CDR2 reads SYDVKM. CDR3 sequence: CASSRVSTDTQYF. The CDR3 DNA sequence: TGTGCCAGCAGTAGGGTCAGCACAGATACGCAGTATTTT.

This clone showed up just once. This chain connects TRBV7-2 to TRBJ2-1; maybe TRBD2 (6 bases). This CDR3 spans 15 amino acids. With 0 bases removed from V and 4 bases from J, the gap between germline ends came to 10 bases. Germline V gene lookup returns CDR1 SGHTA and CDR2 FQGNSA. The CDR3 region has the DNA TGTGCCAGCAGCTTAGCCGGACTACCTTACAATGAGCAGTTCTTC. Translation: CASSLAGLPYNEQFF.

The V and J genes are TRBV15 and TRBJ1-1, with 7 positions matching TRBD1. The CDR3 is made up of 16 amino acids. With V trimmed by 3 bases and J by 5 bases, 12 bases remained unmatched. Germline CDR1 LNHNV, CDR2 YYDKDF (reference sequence). CDR3 DNA sequence: TGTGCCACCAGCAGCCCCTTTCAGACAGGGTCTACTGAAGCTTTCTTT. Its protein is CATSSPFQTGSTEAFF. Looking up the rest from reference TRBV15 and TRBJ1-1 gives the full variable domain: DAMVIQNPRYQVTQFGKPVTLSCSQTLNHNVMYWYQQKSSQAPKLLFHYYDKDFNNEADTPDNFQSRRPNTSFCFLDIRSPGLGDTAMYLCATSSPFQTGSTEAFFGQGTRLTVV.

Concerning this clone: The junction differs from germline at one of its ends, possibly a read error. The V gene is TRBV2, the J gene TRBJ2-5; possibly TRBD2 for D (6 bases). Germline CDR1 SNHLY, CDR2 FYNNEI. The CDR3 extends over 13 amino acids. CDR3 in amino acids: CASIEGGQETQYF. CDR3 bases: TGTGCCAGCATTGAAGGAGGGCAAGAGACCCAGTACTTC.

The chain joins TRBV19 to TRBJ1-5; D not resolved. CDR3 length: 16 amino acids. Per germline, CDR1 LNHDA and CDR2 SQIVND (reference sequence). V lost 4 bases and J 0 bases, leaving 13 bases between the germline ends. In nucleotides, the CDR3 is TGTGCCAGTAGTAAGGCCCAATTCTATAGCAATCAGCCCCAGCATTTT. Encoded protein: CASSKAQFYSNQPQHF. Complete variable domain (other parts from reference TRBV19 and TRBJ1-5): DGGITQSPKYLFRKEGQNVTLSCEQNLNHDAMYWYRQDPGQGLRLIYYSQIVNDFQKGDIAEGYSVSREKKESFPLTVTSAQKNPTAFYLCASSKAQFYSNQPQHFGDGTRLSIL.